The text below deals with one TCR beta chain. Noted treatment: around 19 received Ad26.COV2.S at low or high dose, single or two shots; 5 received placebo; per-sample allocation not given. It was on day 63 after the first vaccine or placebo injection that samples were taken. This entry is derived from a study of Ad26.COV2.S vaccination and SARS-CoV-2 variants. Clones were sequenced by immunoSEQ multiplex PCR, and TCRdb holds only the in-frame ones, with some missing. The sample includes around 310,000 clones, about 90% seen only once; the top ten take approximately 5.8%. This CDR3 has 16 amino acids. Trimming at V came to 4 bases and at J to 9 bases, leaving 12 bases not matched to a gene. CDR1 and CDR2 from the germline V gene are SGHNT and YYREEE (reference sequence).

Here the sequenced sample was peripheral blood, taken in a trial of Ad26.COV2.S vaccine versus placebo. This sequence originates from a person aged 18 to 59 who received the Ad26.COV2.S COVID-19 vaccine or a placebo. This rearrangement joins TRBV5-4 to TRBJ1-6, with 8 bases lining up with TRBD1. CDR3: CASSLTGDGPVSPLHF. In DNA form, the CDR3 reads TGTGCCAGCAGCCTGACAGGGGACGGCCCGGTTTCACCCCTCCACTTT.